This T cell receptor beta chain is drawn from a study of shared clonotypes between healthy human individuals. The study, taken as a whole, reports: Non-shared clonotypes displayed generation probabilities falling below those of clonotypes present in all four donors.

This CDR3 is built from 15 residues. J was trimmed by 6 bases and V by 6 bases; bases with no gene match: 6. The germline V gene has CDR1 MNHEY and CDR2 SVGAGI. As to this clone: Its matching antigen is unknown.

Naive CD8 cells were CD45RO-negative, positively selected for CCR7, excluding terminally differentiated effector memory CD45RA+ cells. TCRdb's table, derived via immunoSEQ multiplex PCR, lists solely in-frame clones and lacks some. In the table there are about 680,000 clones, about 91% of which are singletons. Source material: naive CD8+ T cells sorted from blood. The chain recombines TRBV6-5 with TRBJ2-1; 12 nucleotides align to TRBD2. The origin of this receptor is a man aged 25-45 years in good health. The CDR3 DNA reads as TGTGCCAGCAGCCTTCTAGCGGGAGGGATCAATGAGCAGTTCTTC. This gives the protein CASSLLAGGINEQFF.